Given below is one T cell receptor (beta chain) in context. Its cognate antigen is unknown. This record belongs to a study of CD8 T cells in ankylosing spondylitis. Study conclusions and caveats: Disease-linked clones, CD8+, were relatively rare in peripheral blood. Clones linked to disease were reported to show significant enrichment in matched ankylosing spondylitis synovial fluid.

This CDR3 is 15 amino acids long. CDR1 is ENHRY, CDR2 SYGVKD, per germline. With 3 bases removed from V and 1 base from J, the gap between germline ends came to 13 bases. MiXCR, run by TCRdb on the 5' RACE reads, gives a single entry per CDR3 protein. The data show approximately 250,000 distinct CDR3 sequences, under 35% seen once. This TCR derives from a male donor with ankylosing spondylitis or in good health (not recorded which). V and J are TRBV10-3 and TRBJ2-7; tentative D call: TRBD1 (6 bases). The specimen was blood, either unsorted or a sorted T cell fraction (not recorded which). The CDR3 region is CAISEPSTGSYEQYF. For the CDR3, the DNA is TGTGCCATCAGTGAACCTTCGACAGGATCCTACGAGCAGTACTTC.